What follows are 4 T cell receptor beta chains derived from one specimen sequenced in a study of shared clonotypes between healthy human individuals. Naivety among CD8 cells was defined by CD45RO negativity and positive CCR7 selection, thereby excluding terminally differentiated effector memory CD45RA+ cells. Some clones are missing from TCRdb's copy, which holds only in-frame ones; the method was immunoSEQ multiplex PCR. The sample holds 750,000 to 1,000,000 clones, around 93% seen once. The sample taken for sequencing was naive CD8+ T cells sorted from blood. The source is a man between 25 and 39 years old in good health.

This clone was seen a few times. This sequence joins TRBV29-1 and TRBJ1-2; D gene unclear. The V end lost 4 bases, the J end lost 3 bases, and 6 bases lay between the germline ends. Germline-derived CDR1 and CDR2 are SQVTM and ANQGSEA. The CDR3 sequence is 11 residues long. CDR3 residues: CSVVSDYGYTF. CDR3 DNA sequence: TGCAGCGTTGTTTCGGACTATGGCTACACCTTC.

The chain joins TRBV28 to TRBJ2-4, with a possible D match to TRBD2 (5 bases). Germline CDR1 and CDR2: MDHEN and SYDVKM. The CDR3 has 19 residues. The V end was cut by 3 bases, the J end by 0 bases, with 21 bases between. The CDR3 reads CASSFNPLADTLAKNIQYF. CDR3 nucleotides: TGTGCCAGCAGTTTCAATCCGCTAGCAGATACTCTAGCCAAAAACATTCAGTACTTC. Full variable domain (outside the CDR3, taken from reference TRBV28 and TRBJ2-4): DVKVTQSSRYLVKRTGEKVFLECVQDMDHENMFWYRQDPGLGLRLIYFSYDVKMKEKGDIPEGYSVSREKKERFSLILESASTNQTSMYLCASSFNPLADTLAKNIQYFGAGTRLSVL.

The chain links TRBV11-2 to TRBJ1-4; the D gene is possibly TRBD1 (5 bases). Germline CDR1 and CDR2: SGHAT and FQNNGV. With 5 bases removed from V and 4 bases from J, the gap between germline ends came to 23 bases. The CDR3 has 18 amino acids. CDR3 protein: CASSQGSGLPHLNEKLFF. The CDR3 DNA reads TGTGCCAGCAGCCAGGGTAGCGGGCTCCCCCACCTTAATGAAAAACTGTTTTTT.

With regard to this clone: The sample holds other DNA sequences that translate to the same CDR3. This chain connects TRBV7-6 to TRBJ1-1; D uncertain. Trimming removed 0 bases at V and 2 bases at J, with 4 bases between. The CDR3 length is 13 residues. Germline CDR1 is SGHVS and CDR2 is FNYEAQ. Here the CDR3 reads CASSLAGNTEAFF. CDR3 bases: TGTGCCAGCAGCTTAGCAGGTAACACTGAAGCTTTCTTT.